These 14 T cell receptor beta chains came from one sample sequenced in a study of blood T cell repertoires in COVID-19. Produced via immunoSEQ multiplex PCR; TCRdb's table is partial and in-frame only. The repertoire has about 84,000 clones, nearly 95% of them found once; the top ten carry around 4.2%. The sample was peripheral blood. The receptors derive from a human donor with active COVID-19. The donor label of this sample is uncertain.

CDR3 bases: TGTGCCAGCGGGCTAGCTGGTACGCAGTATTTT. Protein: CASGLAGTQYF. The chain links TRBV11-3 to TRBJ2-3; a possible D gene is TRBD2 (5 bases). Germline V gives CDR1 SGHNT, CDR2 YENEEA. The CDR3 has 11 amino acids. V was pared by 8 bases and J by 8 bases, with 11 bases between.

The V and J genes are TRBV5-5 and TRBJ1-6, with 7 bases that match TRBD1. The CDR3 extends over 16 amino acids. V shed 0 bases and J 6 bases; nucleotides not matched to a gene: 6. Germline lookup yields CDR1 SGHKS and CDR2 YYEKEE (reference sequence). CDR3 nucleotide sequence: TGTGCCAGCAGCTTGGAACCGGGACAGACTAATTCACCCCTCCACTTT. This encodes CASSLEPGQTNSPLHF.

This sequence joins TRBV11-3 and TRBJ1-2; weak D call: TRBD1 (6 bases). The CDR3 is 12 amino acids. V lost 7 bases, J lost 4 bases, and 10 bases lay in between. Germline CDR1 and CDR2: SGHNT and YENEEA. This chain's CDR3 is CASTKGGYGYTF. The CDR3 DNA sequence: TGTGCCAGCACCAAAGGGGGCTATGGCTACACCTTC. Looking up the rest from reference TRBV11-3 and TRBJ1-2 gives the full variable domain: EAGVVQSPRYKIIEKKQPVAFWCNPISGHNTLYWYLQNLGQGPELLIRYENEEAVDDSQLPKDRFSAERLKGVDSTLKIQPAELGDSAVYLCASTKGGYGYTFGSGTRLTVV.

The chain uses TRBV5-6 and TRBJ1-5, with a possible D match to TRBD1 (5 bases). CDR3 size: 16 residues. Germline CDR1 SGHDT, CDR2 YYEEEE. V lost 1 base and J 7 bases, leaving 18 bases between the germline ends. The DNA of the CDR3 is TGTGCCAGCAGCTTGTGGTGGGGCGAAGGGGCACAGCCCCAGCATTTT. Translation gives CASSLWWGEGAQPQHF. Full variable domain (remainder filled in from reference TRBV5-6 and TRBJ1-5): DAGVTQSPTHLIKTRGQQVTLRCSPKSGHDTVSWYQQALGQGPQFIFQYYEEEERQRGNFPDRFSGHQFPNYSSELNVNALLLGDSALYLCASSLWWGEGAQPQHFGDGTRLSIL.

V gene TRBV10-3 combines with J gene TRBJ2-3, with 9 nucleotides matching TRBD1. With 6 bases clipped from V and 2 bases from J, the junction kept 6 bases outside the gene matches. This CDR3 has 15 amino acids. In germline, CDR1 is ENHRY, CDR2 SYGVKD. The CDR3 DNA is TGTGCCATCAGCCCCGGGACAGGGTCCACAGATACGCAGTATTTT. Amino acids: CAISPGTGSTDTQYF.

The rearrangement links TRBV7-2 to TRBJ1-2; TRBD1 is a possible D gene (6 bases). The CDR3 loop spans 13 amino acids. The V and J ends lost 5 bases and 6 bases respectively, with 13 bases between them. Germline-derived CDR1 and CDR2 are SGHTA and FQGNSA. The CDR3 region is CASSPQGVHGYTF. DNA for the CDR3: TGTGCCAGCAGCCCACAGGGAGTTCATGGCTACACCTTC.

The chain couples TRBV19 to TRBJ2-3; 7 bases map to TRBD1. Germline values: CDR1 LNHDA, CDR2 SQIVND (reference sequence). The ends lost 6 bases at V and 1 base at J; junction bases unmatched: 10. The CDR3 contains 16 residues. The CDR3 coding sequence is TGTGCCAGTAGCACACGCCGGGACAGAGGCACAGATACGCAGTATTTT. It yields the protein CASSTRRDRGTDTQYF.

The rearrangement links TRBV28 to TRBJ2-5; D may be TRBD2 (6 bases). Trimming cost V 3 bases and J 8 bases, with 16 bases left between them. The CDR3 sequence is 14 residues long. Germline values: CDR1 MDHEN, CDR2 SYDVKM. The CDR3 here is CASSFLAGSVTQYF. The CDR3 nucleotides are TGTGCCAGCAGTTTCTTGGCGGGGTCAGTTACCCAGTACTTC.

The chain uses TRBV5-4 and TRBJ1-2; 7 bases match TRBD1. The V gene's germline CDR1 is SGHNT and CDR2 YYREEE (reference sequence). There are 16 residues in the CDR3. The V and J ends lost 4 bases and 8 bases, in that order; junction bases with no gene match: 17. The CDR3 DNA follows: TGTGCCAGCAGCACCGGACACACAGGGGTGATTGGAGGCTACACCTTC. It is translated as CASSTGHTGVIGGYTF.

The CDR3 loop is CATNAIAGAEQFF. CDR3 nucleotides: TGTGCCACCAACGCTATAGCGGGAGCTGAGCAGTTCTTC. The chain recombines TRBV24-1 with TRBJ2-1, with 9 bases that match TRBD2. The length of the CDR3 is 13 residues. Germline V gene data show CDR1 as KGHDR and CDR2 as SFDVKD. The J segment lost 9 bases and the V segment lost 8 bases, leaving 7 bases of the junction unmatched.

This chain connects TRBV10-2 to TRBJ1-1; D is uncertain. The germline CDR1 and CDR2 sequences are WSHSY and SAAADI. The CDR3 is 15 residues long. The V end lost 6 bases, the J end lost 2 bases, and 16 bases lay between the germline ends. The CDR3 here is CASRRTTSGNTEAFF. The CDR3 DNA reads TGCGCCAGCAGACGAACGACAAGCGGTAACACTGAAGCTTTCTTT.

The J gene is TRBJ1-6, the V gene TRBV11-3; 8 positions match TRBD1. Germline-derived CDR1 and CDR2 are SGHNT and YENEEA. The length of the CDR3 is 19 residues. V was clipped by 2 bases and J by 3 bases; unmatched bases: 12. CDR3 sequence (DNA): TGTGCCAGCAGCTTACGTGGAGGTCCGGGACAGGACTATAATTCACCCCTCCACTTT. It specifies CASSLRGGPGQDYNSPLHF.

The V gene is TRBV6-6, the J gene TRBJ1-1; D ambiguous. This CDR3 spans 13 amino acids. Germline CDR1 and CDR2: MNHNY and SVGAGI (reference sequence). V was clipped by 3 bases and J by 1 base, with 6 bases between them. CDR3 DNA sequence: TGTGCCAGCAGTTATACAGAGAACACTGAAGCTTTCTTT. Residues: CASSYTENTEAFF.

The chain is built from TRBV9 and TRBJ2-3, with D possibly being TRBD2 (5 bases). Between the trimmed V and J ends, which lost 0 bases and 0 bases, there was a span of 8 bases. The CDR3 length is 15 residues. The germline gives CDR1 SGDLS, CDR2 YYNGEE. CDR3 DNA: TGTGCCAGCAGCGTAGACCCGGGGAGCACAGATACGCAGTATTTT. Encoded protein: CASSVDPGSTDTQYF.